The 10 T cell receptor beta chains below come from one sample, sequenced in a study of CD8 T cells in Susac syndrome. After extraction with the RNeasy kit, 0.5 to 1 ug of the RNA was reverse transcribed using random hexamers. TCRdb recomputed calls from the immunoSEQ multiplex PCR reads with MiXCR, one row per CDR3 protein. Of some 130,000 distinct CDR3 sequences in the sample, 85% to 95% were seen once. Sample: CD8+ T cells from PBMCs. The receptor set was obtained from a human donor with Susac syndrome.

The V and J genes are TRBV5-1 and TRBJ2-5; D remains ambiguous. There are 18 residues in the CDR3. V dropped 3 bases and J dropped 0 bases, with 21 bases sitting between them. Germline loops: CDR1 SGHRS, CDR2 YFSETQ. The CDR3 loop is CASSSPPTVAKYQETQYF. For the CDR3, the DNA is TGCGCCAGCAGCTCACCCCCCACGGTCGCGAAATACCAAGAGACCCAGTACTTC.

This clonotype was counted only a few times. V usage is TRBV11-2 and J usage is TRBJ2-7, with D possibly being TRBD1 (5 bases). CDR3 length equals 12 residues. CDR1 and CDR2 from the germline V gene are SGHAT and FQNNGV. Trimming removed 4 bases at V and 6 bases at J, with 10 bases between. CDR3 DNA sequence: TGTGCCAGCAGCTCCACAGGTAGCGAGCAGTACTTC. Residues: CASSSTGSEQYF.

The genes are TRBV7-6 and TRBJ2-5; the match to TRBD2 covers 9 bases. The length of the CDR3 is 14 residues. After removal of 5 bases from V and 13 bases from J, the junction contained 14 bases not matched to a gene. CDR1 and CDR2 (germline): SGHVS, FNYEAQ. The CDR3 protein is CASSLPASGALGYF. The CDR3, as DNA: TGTGCCAGCAGCCTTCCGGCTAGCGGGGCCCTCGGGTACTTC.

The chain joins TRBV5-6 to TRBJ2-1; a weak D match, TRBD2 (5 bases). Germline loops: CDR1 SGHDT, CDR2 YYEEEE. The CDR3 runs to 14 residues. V was shortened by 1 base and J by 7 bases, with 12 bases between the two germline ends. CDR3 coding DNA: TGTGCCAGCAGCTTGTTACTCGGAGGTAATGAGCAGTTCTTC. It yields the protein CASSLLLGGNEQFF.

This clonotype was seen more than once but under ten times. The rearrangement links TRBV6-1 to TRBJ2-5; the D is unclear. CDR1 MNHNS and CDR2 SASEGT come from the germline V gene. V was trimmed by 7 bases and J by 5 bases, leaving 8 bases between them. The CDR3 totals 11 residues. CDR3 sequence (DNA): TGTGCCAGCACCCCCGGGGAGACCCAGTACTTC. It codes for CASTPGETQYF.

The V call is TRBV20-1, the J call TRBJ2-1, with D possibly being TRBD2 (5 bases). Per the germline V gene, CDR1 is DFQATT and CDR2 is SNEGSKA (reference sequence). This CDR3 has 15 residues. The V end was cut by 0 bases, the J end by 2 bases, with 11 bases between. The CDR3 region has the DNA TGCAGTGCTAGAGATCCGAGGGAGCCCTACAATGAGCAGTTCTTC. As protein: CSARDPREPYNEQFF.

The rearrangement links TRBV5-6 to TRBJ2-1, with 7 positions matching TRBD2. Germline V gene data show CDR1 as SGHDT and CDR2 as YYEEEE. The CDR3 runs 16 residues. The ends lost 0 bases at V and 5 bases at J; junction bases unmatched: 8. The CDR3 loop is CASSLAWSGGNNEQFF. CDR3 nucleotides: TGTGCCAGCAGCTTGGCCTGGTCGGGAGGTAACAATGAGCAGTTCTTC.

V gene TRBV7-9 combines with J gene TRBJ2-7, with 9 bases that match TRBD1. Germline loops: CDR1 SEHNR, CDR2 FQNEAQ (reference sequence). With 5 bases clipped from V and 3 bases from J, the junction kept 8 bases outside the gene matches. The CDR3 is made up of 15 amino acids. The CDR3, as DNA: TGTGCCAGCAGCCCCCCACAGGGGGCTATCTACGAGCAGTACTTC. Translating it yields CASSPPQGAIYEQYF.

V and J are TRBV9 and TRBJ2-1, with a tentative D call TRBD2 (5 bases). Germline assignment: CDR1 SGDLS and CDR2 YYNGEE. V was trimmed by 0 bases and J by 10 bases, leaving 11 bases between them. The CDR3 is 13 amino acids. The CDR3 protein is CASSVGTGQEQFF. The CDR3 DNA is TGTGCCAGCAGCGTAGGGACTGGGCAAGAGCAGTTCTTC.

V is TRBV4-1 and J is TRBJ1-1; D gene uncertain. CDR3 length equals 14 residues. V was cut by 1 base and J by 2 bases, with 8 bases left in between. Germline CDR1 is MGHRA and CDR2 is YSYEKL. CDR3 nucleotides: TGCGCCAGCAGCCAAGTTGATCAAAACACTGAAGCTTTCTTT. Its translation: CASSQVDQNTEAFF.